The 10 T cell receptor beta chains below come from one sample, sequenced in a study of blood T cell repertoires in COVID-19. Method: immunoSEQ multiplex PCR; TCRdb's copy keeps in-frame clones and lacks some. Seen here are tens of thousands of clones, approximately 89% observed once, and the top ten hold roughly 2.1%. What was sequenced was peripheral blood. The receptors originated from a man in his fifties or sixties with acute or convalescent COVID-19.

V and J are TRBV7-3 and TRBJ2-3, with D possibly matching TRBD1 (6 bases). V lost 5 bases and J lost 1, with 13 bases in between. The germline CDR1 and CDR2 sequences are SGHTA and FQGTGA. This CDR3 has 15 residues. The CDR3 nucleotides are TGTGCCAGCAGCCCAGGGGTTGGTGGCACAGATACGCAGTATTTT. Amino acid sequence: CASSPGVGGTDTQYF.

The chain combines TRBV9 with TRBJ1-6; possible D gene TRBD1, 6 bases. Trimming removed 4 bases from V and 7 bases from J, with 15 bases in between. The germline V gene encodes CDR1 SGDLS and CDR2 YYNGEE. The CDR3 consists of 15 residues. DNA for the CDR3: TGTGCCAGCAGCTCTAGCGGGGGCCCCAATTCACCCCTCCACTTT. Encoded protein: CASSSSGGPNSPLHF. Based on the CDR3 plus reference TRBV9 and TRBJ1-6, the full variable domain is DSGVTQTPKHLITATGQRVTLRCSPRSGDLSVYWYQQSLDQGLQFLIQYYNGEERAKGNILERFSAQQFPDLHSELNLSSLELGDSALYFCASSSSGGPNSPLHFGNGTRLTVT.

The chain links TRBV4-3 to TRBJ2-5, with 9 nucleotides matching TRBD1. V was clipped by 1 base and J by 4 bases; unmatched bases: 4. The CDR3 spans 15 residues. Germline V gene data show CDR1 as LGHNA and CDR2 as YSLEER. In nucleotides, the CDR3 is TGCGCCAGCAGCCAAGGAGGGACAGGGATAGAGACCCAGTACTTC. This gives the protein CASSQGGTGIETQYF.

The chain couples TRBV5-1 to TRBJ1-2; D is unclear. Trimming left V 4 bases short and J 5 bases short, with 9 bases between. Per germline, CDR1 SGHRS and CDR2 YFSETQ. The CDR3 is made up of 12 amino acids. The CDR3: CASSPSGYGYTF. Written as DNA, the CDR3 is TGCGCCAGCAGCCCCTCGGGGTATGGCTACACCTTC. The complete variable domain, with remaining parts taken from reference TRBV5-1 and TRBJ1-2, reads KAGVTQTPRYLIKTRGQQVTLSCSPISGHRSVSWYQQTPGQGLQFLFEYFSETQRNKGNFPGRFSGRQFSNSRSEMNVSTLELGDSALYLCASSPSGYGYTFGSGTRLTVV.

The rearrangement links TRBV7-8 to TRBJ1-1, with TRBD1 as a possible D gene (6 bases). This CDR3 has 15 residues. Germline V gene lookup returns CDR1 SGHVS and CDR2 FQNEAQ. Trimming took off 5 bases at V and 1 base at J, with 14 bases between the two ends. The CDR3 spells CASSLWGGQNTEAFF. CDR3 nucleotides: TGTGCCAGCAGCCTATGGGGGGGACAGAACACTGAAGCTTTCTTT.

This chain connects TRBV5-1 to TRBJ2-5; the match to TRBD2 covers 12 bases. The CDR3 totals 16 residues. V was clipped by 4 bases and J by 1 base; unmatched bases: 5. Germline V gives CDR1 SGHRS, CDR2 YFSETQ. CDR3 bases: TGCGCCAGCAGCCAAGGACTAGCGGGGTTCCAAGAGACCCAGTACTTC. Its translation is CASSQGLAGFQETQYF.

This clone turned up a few times. The chain combines TRBV2 with TRBJ1-2, with D possibly matching TRBD1 (5 bases). Germline CDR1 and CDR2: SNHLY and FYNNEI. V was cut by 8 bases and J by 8 bases, with 18 bases left in between. This CDR3 has 13 amino acids. For the CDR3, the DNA is TGTGCCAGCTCAACGCCCCGGGGGGGAGGCTACACCTTC. Encoded protein: CASSTPRGGGYTF.

The J gene is TRBJ2-5, the V gene TRBV4-1; a possible D gene is TRBD2 (6 bases). Trimming pared 6 bases from V and 4 bases from J, leaving 18 bases between. CDR1 MGHRA and CDR2 YSYEKL come from the germline V gene. The CDR3 runs to 15 residues. DNA for the CDR3: TGCGCCAGCAGAAGGGGAGGTTCGGTCGGAGAGACCCAGTACTTC. As protein: CASRRGGSVGETQYF.

The rearrangement uses TRBV4-3 and TRBJ2-1; D gene ambiguous. The CDR3 extends over 13 amino acids. V gave up 2 bases and J gave up 5 bases, with 7 bases separating them. The germline CDR1 and CDR2 sequences are LGHNA and YSLEER. The CDR3 sequence is CASSQKLDNEQFF. CDR3 in DNA: TGCGCCAGCAGCCAAAAACTGGACAATGAGCAGTTCTTC.

The gene calls are TRBV2 and TRBJ1-1; no clear D gene. This CDR3 region has 13 residues. Germline lookup yields CDR1 SNHLY and CDR2 FYNNEI. V was clipped by 7 bases and J by 2 bases, with 11 bases between them. CDR3 amino acids: CASNSETNTEAFF. The DNA for the CDR3 is TGTGCCAGCAACTCAGAGACTAACACTGAAGCTTTCTTT.